These 4 T cell receptor beta chains were all obtained from the same sample, sequenced in a study of blood T cell repertoires in COVID-19 (dated by TCRdb to about 2020). Receptor libraries were prepared by the immunoSEQ multiplex PCR assay. This is the immuneACCESS table as TCRdb keeps it, with only in-frame sequences that have V and J called. A part of the clones is gone; compared with another copy, unresolved V genes explain less than half, and the rest is unexplained. For this sample there are roughly 240,000 clones; about 82% appear just once. Roughly 1.9% of the sample goes to the ten largest clones. Sequenced: PBMCs or T cells enriched from blood (not recorded which). The receptors were sampled from a woman between 50 and 59 years old who had recovered from COVID-19.

The chain recombines TRBV7-2 with TRBJ1-6; no definite D call. V shed 7 bases and J shed 0 bases, with 7 bases lying between them. Germline values: CDR1 SGHTA, CDR2 FQGNSA. The CDR3 is 14 residues long. CDR3 sequence reads: CASKTFSYNSPLHF. CDR3 nucleotides: TGTGCCAGCAAAACTTTCTCCTATAATTCACCCCTCCACTTT.

This clone was picked up one time. The chain uses TRBV15 and TRBJ1-1, with a tentative D call TRBD1 (5 bases). The V end lost 1 base, the J end lost 4 bases, and 7 bases lay between the germline ends. The CDR3 loop spans 13 amino acids. The germline CDR1 and CDR2 sequences are LNHNV and YYDKDF (reference sequence). The CDR3 protein is CATSRGQITEAFF. The CDR3 DNA is TGTGCCACCAGCAGAGGACAGATCACTGAAGCTTTCTTT.

This clone was recorded a few times. The chain uses TRBV27 and TRBJ1-2; tentatively, D is TRBD1 (6 bases). Germline loops: CDR1 MNHEY, CDR2 SMNVEV (reference sequence). Deletions cut 2 bases from V and 9 bases from J, with 16 bases between. The CDR3 totals 14 residues. CDR3 amino acids: CASSLDPFGGSYTF. CDR3 nucleotides: TGTGCCAGCAGTTTAGATCCTTTTGGGGGCAGCTACACCTTC.

This CDR3 reads CSVQGFGSYNEQFF. CDR3 nucleotide sequence: TGCAGCGTTCAGGGGTTCGGGTCCTACAATGAGCAGTTCTTC. The chain has TRBV29-1 and TRBJ2-1, with a possible D match to TRBD1 (6 bases). Trimming stripped 5 bases from V and 1 base from J, with 12 bases between. Germline CDR1 is SQVTM and CDR2 is ANQGSEA. This CDR3 region has 14 residues.